This is a list of T cell receptor beta chains from one sample in a study of beta chain features in type 1 diabetes. Only in-frame clones appear in the TCRdb table, and some are missing; sequencing was by immunoSEQ multiplex PCR. Of hundreds of thousands of clones listed, 11% to 15% are singletons. Sequencing input: naive CD4+ T cells from blood. These receptor sequences come from a man between 18 and 29 years old with type 1 diabetes. The conserved cysteine and the conserved F or W are not part of the CDR3 here. Only some rows state a clone size, as once, few, many or a class for expanded clones.

j_call: TRBJ1-4
v_call: TRBV25-1
clone_size: once
cdr3_aa: ASRFGSNEKLF

j_call: TRBJ2-7
v_call: TRBV10-3
clone_size: few
cdr3_aa: AIRDRDNYEQY

j_call: TRBJ2-1
v_call: TRBV25-1
clone_size: few
cdr3_aa: ASSEGTWDYNEQF

j_call: TRBJ1-4
v_call: TRBV28
clone_size: few
cdr3_aa: ASSMTTNEKLF

j_call: TRBJ2-3
v_call: TRBV6-5
clone_size: -
cdr3_aa: ASTSRSDTQY

j_call: TRBJ1-2
v_call: TRBV6-5
clone_size: few
cdr3_aa: ASSPTTGNYGYT

j_call: TRBJ2-4
v_call: TRBV9
clone_size: -
cdr3_aa: ASSPGPIAKNIQY

j_call: TRBJ2-6
v_call: TRBV6-1
clone_size: -
cdr3_aa: ASLHLGANVLT

j_call: TRBJ2-1
v_call: TRBV29-1
clone_size: -
cdr3_aa: SVDVAGGTEQF

j_call: TRBJ2-1
v_call: TRBV7-9
clone_size: -
cdr3_aa: ASSLANVGRSIYNEQF

j_call: TRBJ2-3
v_call: TRBV11-2
clone_size: few
cdr3_aa: ANRQGAEDTQY

j_call: TRBJ1-2
v_call: TRBV20-1
clone_size: -
cdr3_aa: SARDLTRVS

j_call: TRBJ1-2
v_call: TRBV6-5
clone_size: few
cdr3_aa: ASSYSEGLGYT

j_call: TRBJ2-5
v_call: TRBV30
clone_size: few
cdr3_aa: AWSIALGIPLQETQY